One sample yielded the 13 T cell receptor beta chains listed below, sequenced in a study of blood T cell repertoires in COVID-19. Only in-frame clones appear in the TCRdb table, and some are missing; sequencing was by immunoSEQ multiplex PCR. The table includes approximately 670,000 clones, just under 90% detected once. The specimen sequenced was peripheral blood. The receptor source for this set is a woman between 18 and 29 years old with acute or convalescent COVID-19.

The chain joins TRBV5-1 to TRBJ1-2; D not certain. V was cut by 0 bases and J by 4 bases, with 19 bases left in between. This CDR3 comprises 17 residues. The germline V gene encodes CDR1 SGHRS and CDR2 YFSETQ. CDR3 sequence (DNA): TGCGCCAGCAGCTTGGCACGGGGTGGTGTGGCCCCCTATGGCTACACCTTC. Protein product: CASSLARGGVAPYGYTF.

The V gene is TRBV6-2 or TRBV6-3, the J gene TRBJ1-5; 7 nucleotides align to TRBD1. Germline V gene lookup returns CDR1 MNHEY and CDR2 SVGEGT. This CDR3 contains 14 residues. V dropped 5 bases and J dropped 7; count of bases not matched to a gene: 8. This CDR3 is CASSTPDRVQPQHF. The CDR3 DNA reads as TGTGCCAGCAGTACCCCAGACAGGGTGCAGCCCCAGCATTTT.

The chain joins TRBV4-2 to TRBJ2-7, with 7 positions matching TRBD1. Germline V gene sequence: CDR1 LGHNA, CDR2 YNFKEQ. The CDR3 has 16 residues. With 3 bases clipped from V and 1 base from J, the junction kept 9 bases outside the gene matches. The CDR3 loop is CASSHDRDSPSYEQYF. The CDR3, as DNA: TGTGCCAGCAGCCATGACCGGGACAGTCCTTCCTACGAGCAGTACTTC.

Only a few counts were recorded for this clone. V usage is TRBV19 and J usage is TRBJ1-6; D is ambiguous. The CDR3 consists of 17 residues. The germline V and J ends were trimmed by 0 bases and 8 bases, with 17 bases remaining between them. The germline CDR1 and CDR2 sequences are LNHDA and SQIVND (reference sequence). The CDR3 loop reads CASSIDRGTKVYSPLHF. The CDR3 DNA is TGTGCCAGTAGTATAGATCGGGGAACCAAGGTTTATTCACCCCTCCACTTT.

This chain joins TRBV19 and TRBJ2-7, with D perhaps matching TRBD2 (5 bases). With 1 base removed from V and 6 bases from J, the gap between germline ends came to 7 bases. The CDR3 runs to 12 residues. Germline V CDR1 and CDR2: LNHDA, SQIVND (reference sequence). The CDR3 bases are TGTGCCAGTAGTATAGGCGAGGGCGAGCAGTACTTC. Translating it yields CASSIGEGEQYF.

CDR3 bases: TGTGCCAGTAGTACCCGACAGGTGAAAAACTATGGCTACACCTTC. Translated, it gives CASSTRQVKNYGYTF. The gene calls are TRBV19 and TRBJ1-2; D possibly corresponds to TRBD1 (6 bases). V lost 4 bases and J lost 2, with 14 bases in between. Germline V lookup: CDR1 LNHDA, CDR2 SQIVND (reference sequence). CDR3 length: 15 residues. The full variable domain, with the rest looked up from reference TRBV19 and TRBJ1-2, is DGGITQSPKYLFRKEGQNVTLSCEQNLNHDAMYWYRQDPGQGLRLIYYSQIVNDFQKGDIAEGYSVSREKKESFPLTVTSAQKNPTAFYLCASSTRQVKNYGYTFGSGTRLTVV.

The chain uses TRBV5-6 and TRBJ2-7; 8 bases match TRBD1. The junction had 12 bases not matched to a gene; V was cut back by 4 bases and J by 3 bases. Germline CDR1 reads SGHDT; CDR2 reads YYEEEE. The CDR3 is 16 amino acids. The CDR3 DNA reads as TGTGCCAGCAGCCGAATCACGGGACAGGTCGGCTACGAGCAGTACTTC. The encoded protein is CASSRITGQVGYEQYF.

This chain joins TRBV6-2 or TRBV6-3 and TRBJ1-5, with 7 bases aligning to TRBD1. The CDR3 has 15 residues. CDR1 is MNHEY and CDR2 is SVGEGT in the germline V gene. V lost 4 bases to trimming and J lost 3 bases; unmatched junction nucleotides: 6. The CDR3 reads CASSLAQGVNQPQHF. CDR3 in DNA: TGTGCCAGCAGTTTGGCCCAGGGGGTCAATCAGCCCCAGCATTTT.

The chain uses TRBV10-3 and TRBJ2-7; D is perhaps TRBD1 (6 bases). The CDR3 loop spans 14 amino acids. Germline V gene data show CDR1 as ENHRY and CDR2 as SYGVKD. The germline V and J ends were trimmed by 6 bases and 4 bases, with 16 bases remaining between them. The CDR3 protein is CAIRGTRGWYEQYF. Here the CDR3 DNA reads TGTGCCATCAGGGGGACACGAGGCTGGTACGAGCAGTACTTC.

V and J are TRBV30 and TRBJ1-1; D possibly corresponds to TRBD1 (6 bases). Trimming removed 4 bases at V and 2 bases at J, with 17 bases between. The CDR3 is 15 amino acids. Looked up from germline, CDR1 is GTSNPN and CDR2 is SVGIG (reference sequence). CDR3 in DNA: TGTGCCTGGACCCCCCGGGGGGGGGCAAACACTGAAGCTTTCTTT. This sequence encodes CAWTPRGGANTEAFF.

The rearrangement joins TRBV11-2 to TRBJ2-7; the match to TRBD1 covers 7 bases. Trimming at V came to 5 bases and at J to 2 bases, leaving 9 bases not matched to a gene. In germline, CDR1 is SGHAT, CDR2 FQNNGV. There are 15 residues in the CDR3. CDR3: CASSQSRDRAYEQYF. The CDR3 nucleotides read TGTGCCAGCAGCCAATCCCGGGACAGAGCCTACGAGCAGTACTTC.

The chain combines TRBV7-2 with TRBJ1-2, with D possibly being TRBD1 (5 bases). The germline V and J ends were trimmed by 3 bases and 1 base, with 12 bases remaining between them. This CDR3 is built from 15 residues. Germline V gene lookup returns CDR1 SGHTA and CDR2 FQGNSA. CDR3 protein: CASSFDSSRNYGYTF. In DNA form, the CDR3 reads TGTGCCAGCAGCTTCGACAGTTCCCGTAACTATGGCTACACCTTC.

The chain has TRBV29-1 and TRBJ2-7; 11 nucleotides agree with TRBD2. J was trimmed by 3 bases and V by 7 bases; bases with no gene match: 5. The germline V gene has CDR1 SQVTM and CDR2 ANQGSEA. CDR3 length: 13 amino acids. The CDR3 region is CSAWTSGLYEQYF. CDR3 coding DNA: TGCAGCGCCTGGACTAGCGGGCTCTACGAGCAGTACTTC.